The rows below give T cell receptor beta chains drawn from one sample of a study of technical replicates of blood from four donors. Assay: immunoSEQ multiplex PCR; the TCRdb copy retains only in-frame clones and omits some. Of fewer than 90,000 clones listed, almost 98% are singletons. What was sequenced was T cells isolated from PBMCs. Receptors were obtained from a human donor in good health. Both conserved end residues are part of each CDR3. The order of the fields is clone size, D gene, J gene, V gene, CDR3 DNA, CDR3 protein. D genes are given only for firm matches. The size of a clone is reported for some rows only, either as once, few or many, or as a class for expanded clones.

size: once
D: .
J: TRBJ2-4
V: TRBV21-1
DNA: TGTGCCAGCAAGACTCAGGGTTGGCCAAACATTCAGTACTTC
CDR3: CASKTQGWPNIQYF

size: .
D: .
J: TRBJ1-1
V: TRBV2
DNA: TGTGCCAGCATCACCTGGAGCGACCGGGGTGAAGCTTTCTTT
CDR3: CASITWSDRGEAFF

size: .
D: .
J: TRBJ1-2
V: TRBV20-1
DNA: TGCAGTGCTAGATTATATGGCTACACCTTC
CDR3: CSARLYGYTF

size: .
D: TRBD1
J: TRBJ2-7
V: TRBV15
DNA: TGTGCCACCAGCAGAGTACCGGACAGGGGATACGAGCAGTACTTC
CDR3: CATSRVPDRGYEQYF

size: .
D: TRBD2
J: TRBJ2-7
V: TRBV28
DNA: TGTGCCAGCAGTTTTATTTTGCTAGCGGGAGGAACCAACTACGAGCAGTACTTC
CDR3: CASSFILLAGGTNYEQYF

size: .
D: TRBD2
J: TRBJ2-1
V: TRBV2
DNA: TGTGCCAGCAGTGCCGTTAGCGGGGGGTACAATGAGCAGTTCTTC
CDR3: CASSAVSGGYNEQFF

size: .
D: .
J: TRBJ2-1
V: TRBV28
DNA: TGTGCCAGCAGCGGAGCTAGGCGGGAAGATGAGCAGTTCTTC
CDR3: CASSGARREDEQFF

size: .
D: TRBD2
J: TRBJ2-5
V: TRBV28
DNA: TGTGCCAGCAATATGTTGATCGGGGAGGGGAAGGAAGAGACCCAGTACTTC
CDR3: CASNMLIGEGKEETQYF

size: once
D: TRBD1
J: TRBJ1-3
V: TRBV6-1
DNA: TGTGCCAGCAGTGAAGCCAGGGGGCCGGGAAACACCATATATTTT
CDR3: CASSEARGPGNTIYF

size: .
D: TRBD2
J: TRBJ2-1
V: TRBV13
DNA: TGTGCCAGCAGCTTGACGGGGGGCTCCTACAATGAGCAGTTCTTC
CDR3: CASSLTGGSYNEQFF

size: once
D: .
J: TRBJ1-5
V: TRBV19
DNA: TGTGCCAGTAGTGACCTATCAGGGGGCAATCAGCCCCAGCATTTT
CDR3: CASSDLSGGNQPQHF